This TCR beta chain comes out of a study of radiotherapy plus CTLA-4 blockade in lung cancer. Worth noting for this clone: The antigen is unknown.

Study-level points and caveats: TCR clones from tumors expanded in blood after radiotherapy plus ipilimumab.

The table came from immunoSEQ multiplex PCR; TCRdb's copy has only in-frame clones and leaves some out. The sample shows tens of thousands of clones, around 84% of them seen only once. Germline assignment: CDR1 SGHTA and CDR2 FQGTGA. Trimming shortened V by 1 base and J by 2 bases, and 9 bases separated the two germline ends. The CDR3 has 15 residues. The origin of this receptor is a human donor with non-small cell lung cancer that progressed on radiotherapy plus ipilimumab. The sample in question was peripheral blood, obtained from a patient treated with radiotherapy plus ipilimumab. The gene calls are TRBV7-3 and TRBJ1-3; D is ambiguous. The CDR3 spells CASSLKNLPGNTIYF. CDR3 sequence (DNA): TGTGCCAGCAGCTTAAAAAACCTACCTGGAAACACCATATATTTT.